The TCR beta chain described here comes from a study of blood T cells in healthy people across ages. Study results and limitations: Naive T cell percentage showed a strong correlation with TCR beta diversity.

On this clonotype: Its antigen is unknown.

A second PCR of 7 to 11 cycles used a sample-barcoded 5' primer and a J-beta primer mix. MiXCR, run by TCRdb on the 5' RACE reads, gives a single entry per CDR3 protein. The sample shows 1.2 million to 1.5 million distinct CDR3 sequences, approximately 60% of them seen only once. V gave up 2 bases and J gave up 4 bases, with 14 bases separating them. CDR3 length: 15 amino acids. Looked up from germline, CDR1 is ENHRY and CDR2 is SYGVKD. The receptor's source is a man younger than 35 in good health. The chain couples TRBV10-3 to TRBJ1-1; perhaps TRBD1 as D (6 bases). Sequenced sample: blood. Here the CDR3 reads CAISEIGGGGTEAFF. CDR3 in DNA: TGTGCCATCAGTGAGATCGGGGGCGGGGGCACTGAAGCTTTCTTT.